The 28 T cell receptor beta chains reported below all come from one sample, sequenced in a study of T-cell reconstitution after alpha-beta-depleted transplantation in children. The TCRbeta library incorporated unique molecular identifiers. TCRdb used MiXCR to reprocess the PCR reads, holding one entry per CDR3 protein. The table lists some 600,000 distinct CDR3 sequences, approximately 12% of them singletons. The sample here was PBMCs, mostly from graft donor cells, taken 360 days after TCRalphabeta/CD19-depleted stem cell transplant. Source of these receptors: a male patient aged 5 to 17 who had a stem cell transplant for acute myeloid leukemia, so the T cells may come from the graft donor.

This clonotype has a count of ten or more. The CDR3 DNA reads TGTGCCAGCAGCTCAGCGGGACCTAGCACAGATACGCAGTATTTT. Translating it yields CASSSAGPSTDTQYF. This chain joins TRBV11-2 and TRBJ2-3, with 7 bases aligning to TRBD2. V trimming: 4 bases; J trimming: 0 bases; junction bases outside the gene matches: 4. The CDR3 covers 15 residues. From germline, CDR1 is SGHAT and CDR2 FQNNGV. Full variable domain (outside the CDR3, taken from reference TRBV11-2 and TRBJ2-3): EAGVAQSPRYKIIEKRQSVAFWCNPISGHATLYWYQQILGQGPKLLIQFQNNGVVDDSQLPKDRFSAERLKGVDSTLKIQPAKLEDSAVYLCASSSAGPSTDTQYFGPGTRLTVL.

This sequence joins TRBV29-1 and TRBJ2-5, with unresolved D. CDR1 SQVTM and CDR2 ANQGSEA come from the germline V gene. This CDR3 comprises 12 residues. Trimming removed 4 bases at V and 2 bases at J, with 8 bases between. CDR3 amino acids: CSVAWSQETQYF. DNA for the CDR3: TGCAGCGTTGCCTGGTCTCAAGAGACCCAGTACTTC.

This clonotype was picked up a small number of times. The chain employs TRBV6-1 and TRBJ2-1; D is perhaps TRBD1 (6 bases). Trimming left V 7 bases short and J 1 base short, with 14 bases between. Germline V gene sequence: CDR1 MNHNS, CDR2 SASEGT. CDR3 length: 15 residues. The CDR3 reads CASTRIRGSYNEQFF. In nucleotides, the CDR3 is TGTGCCAGCACCCGAATCAGGGGATCCTACAATGAGCAGTTCTTC.

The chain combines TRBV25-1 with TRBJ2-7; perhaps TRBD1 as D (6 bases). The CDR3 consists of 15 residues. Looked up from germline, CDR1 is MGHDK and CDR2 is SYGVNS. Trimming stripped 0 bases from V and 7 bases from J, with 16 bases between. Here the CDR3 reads CASSEYKGETGEQYF. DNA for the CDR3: TGTGCCAGCAGTGAATACAAGGGGGAAACGGGAGAGCAGTACTTC.

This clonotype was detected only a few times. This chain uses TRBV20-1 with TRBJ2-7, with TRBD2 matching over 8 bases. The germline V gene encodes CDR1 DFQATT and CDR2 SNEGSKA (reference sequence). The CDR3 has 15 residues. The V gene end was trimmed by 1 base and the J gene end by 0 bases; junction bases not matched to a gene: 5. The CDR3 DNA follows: TGCAGTGCTAGAGTCCGACTAGCGTACTCCTACGAGCAGTACTTC. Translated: CSARVRLAYSYEQYF.

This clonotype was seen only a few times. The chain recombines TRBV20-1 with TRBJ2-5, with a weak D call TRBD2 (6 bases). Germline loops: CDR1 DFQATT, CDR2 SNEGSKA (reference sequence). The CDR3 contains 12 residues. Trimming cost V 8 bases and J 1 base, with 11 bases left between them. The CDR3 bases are TGCAGTCCCCAACTAGCCCAAGAGACCCAGTACTTC. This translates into CSPQLAQETQYF.

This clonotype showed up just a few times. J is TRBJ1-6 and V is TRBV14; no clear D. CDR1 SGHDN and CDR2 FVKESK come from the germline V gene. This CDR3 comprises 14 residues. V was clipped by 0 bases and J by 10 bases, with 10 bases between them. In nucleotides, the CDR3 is TGTGCCAGCAGCCAAGACAGAGGGAGGTCACCCCTCCACTTT. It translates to CASSQDRGRSPLHF.

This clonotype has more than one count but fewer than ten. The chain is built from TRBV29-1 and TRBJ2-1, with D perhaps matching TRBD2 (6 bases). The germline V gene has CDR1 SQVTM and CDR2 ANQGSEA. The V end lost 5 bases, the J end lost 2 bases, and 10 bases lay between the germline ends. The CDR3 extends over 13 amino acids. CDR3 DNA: TGCAGCGTTTTCGGGGAGGCCTACAATGAGCAGTTCTTC. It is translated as CSVFGEAYNEQFF.

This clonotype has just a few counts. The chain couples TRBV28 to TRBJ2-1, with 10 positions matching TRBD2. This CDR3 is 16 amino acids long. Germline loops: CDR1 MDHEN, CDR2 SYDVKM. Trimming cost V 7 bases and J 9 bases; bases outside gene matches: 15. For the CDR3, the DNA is TGTGCCAGCAATACACCTTTAGCGGGAGGAGCGGGTGAGCAGTTCTTC. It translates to CASNTPLAGGAGEQFF.

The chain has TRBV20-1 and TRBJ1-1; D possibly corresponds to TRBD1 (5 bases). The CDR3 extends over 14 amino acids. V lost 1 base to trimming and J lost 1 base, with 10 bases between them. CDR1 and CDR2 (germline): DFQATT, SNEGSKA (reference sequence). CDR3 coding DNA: TGCAGTGCTAGAGCGTGGGGACCGAACACTGAAGCTTTCTTT. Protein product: CSARAWGPNTEAFF.

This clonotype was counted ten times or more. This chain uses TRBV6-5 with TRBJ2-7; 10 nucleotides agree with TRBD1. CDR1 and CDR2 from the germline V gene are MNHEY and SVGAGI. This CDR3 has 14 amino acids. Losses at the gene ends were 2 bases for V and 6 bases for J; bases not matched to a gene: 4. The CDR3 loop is CASSYAGQGFEQYF. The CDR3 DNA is TGTGCCAGCAGTTACGCGGGACAGGGGTTCGAGCAGTACTTC.

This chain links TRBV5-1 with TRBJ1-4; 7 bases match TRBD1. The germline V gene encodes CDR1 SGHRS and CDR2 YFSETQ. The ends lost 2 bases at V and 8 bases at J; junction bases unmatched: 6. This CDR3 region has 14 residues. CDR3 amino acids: CASSFRQGTEKLFF. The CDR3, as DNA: TGCGCCAGCAGCTTTAGACAGGGAACGGAAAAACTGTTTTTT.

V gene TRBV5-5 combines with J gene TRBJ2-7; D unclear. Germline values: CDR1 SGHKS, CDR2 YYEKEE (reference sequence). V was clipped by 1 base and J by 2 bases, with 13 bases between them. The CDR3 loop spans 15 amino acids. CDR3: CASSLRGSAPYEQYF. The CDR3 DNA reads TGTGCCAGCAGCTTGCGCGGCTCGGCGCCCTACGAGCAGTACTTC.

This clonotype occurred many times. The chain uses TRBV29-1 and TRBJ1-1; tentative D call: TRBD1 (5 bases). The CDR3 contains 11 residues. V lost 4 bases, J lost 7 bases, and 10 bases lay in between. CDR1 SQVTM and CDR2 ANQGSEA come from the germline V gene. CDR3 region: CSVVGLVEAFF. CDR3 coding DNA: TGCAGCGTTGTGGGACTGGTTGAAGCTTTCTTT.

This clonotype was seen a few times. The CDR3 DNA sequence: TGTGCCAGCAGTGTGTTAGTACGGAACACCGGGGAGCTGTTTTTT. Protein sequence: CASSVLVRNTGELFF. The genes are TRBV2 and TRBJ2-2; D uncertain. V lost 4 bases and J 1 base, leaving 10 bases between the germline ends. Germline CDR1 is SNHLY and CDR2 is FYNNEI. This CDR3 region has 15 residues.

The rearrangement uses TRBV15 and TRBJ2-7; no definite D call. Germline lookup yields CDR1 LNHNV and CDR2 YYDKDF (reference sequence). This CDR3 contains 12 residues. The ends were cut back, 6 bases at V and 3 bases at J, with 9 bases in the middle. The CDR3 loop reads CATRSVGYEQYF. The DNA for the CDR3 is TGTGCCACCAGAAGCGTCGGCTACGAGCAGTACTTC.

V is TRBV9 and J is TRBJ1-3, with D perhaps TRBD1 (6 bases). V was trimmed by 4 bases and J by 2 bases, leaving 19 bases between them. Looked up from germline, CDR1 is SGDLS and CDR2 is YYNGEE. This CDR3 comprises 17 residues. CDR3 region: CASSLGTTALTGNTIYF. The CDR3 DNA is TGTGCCAGCAGCCTCGGGACAACCGCCCTAACTGGAAACACCATATATTTT.

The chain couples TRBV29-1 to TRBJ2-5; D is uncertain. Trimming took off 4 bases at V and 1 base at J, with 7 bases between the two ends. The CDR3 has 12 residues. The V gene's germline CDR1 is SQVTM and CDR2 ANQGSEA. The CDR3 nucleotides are TGCAGCGTTGTGCCTAGCCAAGAGACCCAGTACTTC. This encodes CSVVPSQETQYF.

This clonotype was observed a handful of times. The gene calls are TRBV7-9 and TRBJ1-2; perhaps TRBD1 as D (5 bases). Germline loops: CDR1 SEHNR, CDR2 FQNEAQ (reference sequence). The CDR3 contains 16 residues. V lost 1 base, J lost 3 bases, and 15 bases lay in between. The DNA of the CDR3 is TGTGCCAGCAGCTTAGGAACGGACGGGGCGGACTATGGCTACACCTTC. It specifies CASSLGTDGADYGYTF.

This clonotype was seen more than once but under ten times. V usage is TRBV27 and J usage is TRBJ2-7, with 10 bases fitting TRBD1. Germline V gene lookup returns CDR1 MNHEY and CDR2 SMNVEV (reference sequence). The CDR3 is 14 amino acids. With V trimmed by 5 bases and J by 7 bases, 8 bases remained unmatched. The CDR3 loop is CASSALGTGEEQYF. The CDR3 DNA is TGTGCCAGCAGTGCCCTCGGGACAGGGGAAGAGCAGTACTTC.

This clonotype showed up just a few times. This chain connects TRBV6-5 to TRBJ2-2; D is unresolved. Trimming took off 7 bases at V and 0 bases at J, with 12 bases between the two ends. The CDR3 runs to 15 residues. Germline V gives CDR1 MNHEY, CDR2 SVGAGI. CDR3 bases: TGTGCCAGCAACGGCGACGGCGCGAACACCGGGGAGCTGTTTTTT. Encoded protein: CASNGDGANTGELFF.

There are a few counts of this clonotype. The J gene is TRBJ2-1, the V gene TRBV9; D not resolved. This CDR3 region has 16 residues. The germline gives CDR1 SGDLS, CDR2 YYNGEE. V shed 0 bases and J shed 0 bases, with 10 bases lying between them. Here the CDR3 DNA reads TGTGCCAGCAGCGTAGGTTCGGCCGGCTCCTACAATGAGCAGTTCTTC. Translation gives CASSVGSAGSYNEQFF. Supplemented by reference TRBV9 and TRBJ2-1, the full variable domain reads DSGVTQTPKHLITATGQRVTLRCSPRSGDLSVYWYQQSLDQGLQFLIQYYNGEERAKGNILERFSAQQFPDLHSELNLSSLELGDSALYFCASSVGSAGSYNEQFFGPGTRLTVL.

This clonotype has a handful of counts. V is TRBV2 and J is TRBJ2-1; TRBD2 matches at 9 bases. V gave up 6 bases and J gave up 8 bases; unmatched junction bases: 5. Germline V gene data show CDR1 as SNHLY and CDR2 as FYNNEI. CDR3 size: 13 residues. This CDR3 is CASRDSGSDEQFF. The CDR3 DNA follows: TGTGCCAGCAGGGATAGCGGGAGCGATGAGCAGTTCTTC. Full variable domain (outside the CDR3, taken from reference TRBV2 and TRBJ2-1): EPEVTQTPSHQVTQMGQEVILRCVPISNHLYFYWYRQILGQKVEFLVSFYNNEISEKSEIFDDQFSVERPDGSNFTLKIRSTKLEDSAMYFCASRDSGSDEQFFGPGTRLTVL.

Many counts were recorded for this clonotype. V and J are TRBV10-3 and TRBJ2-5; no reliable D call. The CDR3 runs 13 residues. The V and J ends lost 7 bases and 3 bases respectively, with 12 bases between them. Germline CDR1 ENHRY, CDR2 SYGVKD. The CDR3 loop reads CAIKGWSEETQYF. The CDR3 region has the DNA TGTGCCATCAAGGGTTGGAGTGAAGAGACCCAGTACTTC.

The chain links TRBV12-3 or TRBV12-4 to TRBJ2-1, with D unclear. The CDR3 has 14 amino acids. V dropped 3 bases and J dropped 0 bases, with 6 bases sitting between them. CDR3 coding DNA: TGTGCCAGCAGTTTTTCCAGCTCCTACAATGAGCAGTTCTTC. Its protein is CASSFSSSYNEQFF.

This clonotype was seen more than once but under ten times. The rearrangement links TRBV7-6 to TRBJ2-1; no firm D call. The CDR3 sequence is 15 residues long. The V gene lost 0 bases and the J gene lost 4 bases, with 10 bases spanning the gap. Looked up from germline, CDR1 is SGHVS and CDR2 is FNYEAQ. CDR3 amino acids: CASSLAPPFYNEQFF. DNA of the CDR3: TGTGCCAGCAGCTTAGCCCCCCCCTTTTACAATGAGCAGTTCTTC. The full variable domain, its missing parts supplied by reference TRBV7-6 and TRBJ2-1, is GAGVSQSPRYKVTKRGQDVALRCDPISGHVSLYWYRQALGQGPEFLTYFNYEAQQDKSGLPNDRFSAERPEGSISTLTIQRTEQRDSAMYRCASSLAPPFYNEQFFGPGTRLTVL.

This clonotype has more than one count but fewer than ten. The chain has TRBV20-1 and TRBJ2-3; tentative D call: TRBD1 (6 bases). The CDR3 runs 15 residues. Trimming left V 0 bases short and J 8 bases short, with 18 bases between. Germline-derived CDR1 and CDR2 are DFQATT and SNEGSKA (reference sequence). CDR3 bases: TGCAGTGCTAGAGATCACGGACAGCCGGCCCGTACGCAGTATTTT. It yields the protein CSARDHGQPARTQYF.

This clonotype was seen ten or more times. This chain's CDR3 is CASSPLDLGTGSYNEQFF. The CDR3 DNA reads as TGTGCCAGCAGCCCTCTGGACTTGGGGACAGGATCCTACAATGAGCAGTTCTTC. V usage is TRBV11-2 and J usage is TRBJ2-1; 8 bases are shared with TRBD1. CDR1 and CDR2 from the germline V gene are SGHAT and FQNNGV. The CDR3 runs 18 residues. The trim removed 5 bases at V and 1 base at J, leaving 13 bases unmatched.